The next 21 T cell receptor beta chains were all read from a single sample in a study of cytomegalovirus exposure and HLA in healthy donors. Method: immunoSEQ multiplex PCR; TCRdb's copy keeps in-frame clones and lacks some. The sample carries 110,000 to 150,000 clones, about 91% recorded once. The sample taken for sequencing was PBMCs. The receptors originated from a woman between 18 and 29 years old in good health and CMV-seropositive.

The chain recombines TRBV7-9 with TRBJ1-1; no firm D call. Trimming took off 0 bases at V and 5 bases at J, with 13 bases between the two ends. Germline V gene data show CDR1 as SEHNR and CDR2 as FQNEAQ (reference sequence). The length of the CDR3 is 15 residues. The chain's CDR3 is CASSLALSGKTEAFF. The CDR3 DNA is TGTGCCAGCAGCTTAGCCCTCTCCGGGAAAACTGAAGCTTTCTTT.

The rearrangement links TRBV6-5 to TRBJ1-2; 8 nucleotides agree with TRBD1. Looked up from germline, CDR1 is MNHEY and CDR2 is SVGAGI. CDR3 length equals 15 residues. The ends lost 2 bases at V and 8 bases at J; junction bases unmatched: 10. The CDR3 sequence: CASSYRYRGTGGYTF. The CDR3 nucleotides read TGTGCCAGCAGTTACCGTTACAGGGGGACGGGGGGCTACACCTTC.

This clone has just one count. The rearrangement uses TRBV4-1 and TRBJ1-1; possible D gene TRBD1, 6 bases. This CDR3 has 16 amino acids. V lost 1 base, J lost 3 bases, and 15 bases lay in between. Germline assignment: CDR1 MGHRA and CDR2 YSYEKL. This chain's CDR3 is CASSQVGQHRDTEAFF. In DNA, the CDR3 is TGCGCCAGCAGCCAAGTAGGACAGCATAGGGACACTGAAGCTTTCTTT.

The chain recombines TRBV6-6 with TRBJ2-7, with D possibly being TRBD1 (6 bases). In germline, CDR1 is MNHNY, CDR2 SVGAGI (reference sequence). The CDR3 is 15 residues long. The V gene lost 5 bases and the J gene lost 2 bases, with 16 bases spanning the gap. CDR3 region: CASSKTLTGPYEQYF. Written as DNA, the CDR3 is TGTGCCAGCAGTAAAACCCTGACAGGCCCCTACGAGCAGTACTTC.

The gene calls are TRBV10-3 and TRBJ1-5; D might be TRBD1 (5 bases). CDR3 length: 15 amino acids. The V and J ends lost 6 bases and 1 base respectively, with 13 bases between them. Germline assignment: CDR1 ENHRY and CDR2 SYGVKD. The chain's CDR3 is CAISDRVSSNQPQHF. CDR3 coding DNA: TGTGCCATCAGCGACAGAGTGTCGAGCAATCAGCCCCAGCATTTT.

This rearrangement joins TRBV7-2 to TRBJ2-2, with D tentatively TRBD2 (5 bases). The V gene lost 1 base and the J gene lost 0 bases, with 9 bases spanning the gap. Germline lookup yields CDR1 SGHTA and CDR2 FQGNSA. This CDR3 has 16 residues. CDR3 loop: CASSLVSAANTGELFF. The DNA for the CDR3 is TGTGCCAGCAGCTTAGTTAGCGCCGCGAACACCGGGGAGCTGTTTTTT. The full variable domain, its missing parts supplied by reference TRBV7-2 and TRBJ2-2, is GAGVSQSPSNKVTEKGKDVELRCDPISGHTALYWYRQSLGQGLEFLIYFQGNSAPDKSGLPSDRFSAERTGGSVSTLTIQRTQQEDSAVYLCASSLVSAANTGELFFGEGSRLTVL.

V and J are TRBV9 and TRBJ2-1, with D possibly being TRBD2 (5 bases). The germline V gene has CDR1 SGDLS and CDR2 YYNGEE. With 0 bases removed from V and 2 bases from J, the gap between germline ends came to 12 bases. The CDR3 is 16 amino acids. The DNA of the CDR3 is TGTGCCAGCAGCGTAGATGAGGGAATTACCTACAATGAGCAGTTCTTC. It yields the protein CASSVDEGITYNEQFF.

This chain uses TRBV19 with TRBJ1-1; 8 positions agree with TRBD1. Trimming took 3 bases from V and 1 from J; bases not matched to a gene: 1. Germline CDR1 is LNHDA and CDR2 is SQIVND (reference sequence). The CDR3 length is 14 residues. The CDR3 region has the DNA TGTGCCAGTAGTATCCAGGGGGCGAACACTGAAGCTTTCTTT. Its translation is CASSIQGANTEAFF. Together with reference TRBV19 and TRBJ1-1, the CDR3 gives the full variable domain: DGGITQSPKYLFRKEGQNVTLSCEQNLNHDAMYWYRQDPGQGLRLIYYSQIVNDFQKGDIAEGYSVSREKKESFPLTVTSAQKNPTAFYLCASSIQGANTEAFFGQGTRLTVV.

The DNA of the CDR3 is TGCGCCAGCAGCCAAACGACCACACAGGGGTTGGGGAATGAGCAGTTCTTC. Translating it yields CASSQTTTQGLGNEQFF. The chain combines TRBV4-3 with TRBJ2-1; 7 bases fit TRBD1. CDR3 length: 17 residues. Germline V gene data show CDR1 as LGHNA and CDR2 as YSLEER. V dropped 2 bases and J dropped 7; count of bases not matched to a gene: 14.

The chain is built from TRBV30 and TRBJ2-3; D may be TRBD2 (5 bases). This CDR3 comprises 16 residues. Trimming shortened V by 0 bases and J by 0 bases, and 13 bases separated the two germline ends. The germline V gene encodes CDR1 GTSNPN and CDR2 SVGIG (reference sequence). CDR3 nucleotides: TGTGCCTGGAGTGTACTCGCGGGTCCGAGCACAGATACGCAGTATTTT. Amino acid sequence: CAWSVLAGPSTDTQYF. Supplemented by reference TRBV30 and TRBJ2-3, the full variable domain reads SQTIHQWPATLVQPVGSPLSLECTVEGTSNPNLYWYRQAAGRGLQLLFYSVGIGQISSEVPQNLSASRPQDRQFILSSKKLLLSDSGFYLCAWSVLAGPSTDTQYFGPGTRLTVL.

The genes are TRBV15 and TRBJ1-5; 7 bases map to TRBD1. The germline CDR1 and CDR2 sequences are LNHNV and YYDKDF (reference sequence). Losses at the gene ends were 1 base for V and 4 bases for J; bases not matched to a gene: 4. The CDR3 has 15 amino acids. The CDR3 sequence: CATSRGTGQNQPQHF. The CDR3 DNA reads TGTGCCACCAGCAGAGGGACAGGCCAAAATCAGCCCCAGCATTTT.

The chain has TRBV10-1 and TRBJ2-5, with 7 bases lining up with TRBD1. The CDR3 totals 13 residues. Trimming removed 7 bases from V and 3 bases from J; junction bases left unmatched: 5. The germline CDR1 and CDR2 sequences are WNHNN and SYGVQD (reference sequence). The CDR3 reads CASTPGQKETQYF. Here the CDR3 DNA reads TGCGCCAGCACGCCGGGACAGAAAGAGACCCAGTACTTC.

CDR3 amino acids: CASSPKGAGGEAFF. CDR3 bases: TGTGCCAGCAGCCCTAAGGGGGCAGGGGGAGAAGCTTTCTTT. The chain has TRBV9 and TRBJ1-1; 7 nucleotides align to TRBD1. Germline CDR1 SGDLS, CDR2 YYNGEE. Germline trimming cut 4 bases from V and 8 bases from J; bases unmatched to any gene: 11. CDR3 length equals 14 residues.

The chain uses TRBV11-1 and TRBJ1-2, with D possibly TRBD1 on 6 matching bases. Germline CDR1 SGHAT, CDR2 FQDESV (reference sequence). The CDR3 consists of 15 residues. V lost 4 bases and J lost 5, with 17 bases in between. DNA of the CDR3: TGTGCCAGCAGCTCACCATTGGACAGCCGATATGGCTACACCTTC. The encoded protein is CASSSPLDSRYGYTF.

This clone appeared a few times. The genes are TRBV13 and TRBJ1-2; D not resolved. This CDR3 is built from 15 residues. With 1 base removed from V and 0 bases from J, the gap between germline ends came to 9 bases. Germline CDR1 reads PRHDT; CDR2 reads FYEKMQ (reference sequence). CDR3 nucleotide sequence: TGTGCCAGCAGCTTAGCGGAGGCCGCTAACTATGGCTACACCTTC. Its protein product is CASSLAEAANYGYTF.

Here the CDR3 reads CASSTGTDGYTF. CDR3 sequence (DNA): TGTGCCAGCAGTACCGGGACAGATGGCTACACCTTC. The rearrangement links TRBV6-1 to TRBJ1-2, with 7 nucleotides matching TRBD1. V shed 5 bases, J shed 6 bases, and the junction held 3 bases outside the gene matches. Germline assignment: CDR1 MNHNS and CDR2 SASEGT. The length of the CDR3 is 12 residues.

The chain joins TRBV6-5 to TRBJ2-1; 8 bases align to TRBD1. The length of the CDR3 is 15 residues. The V gene end was trimmed by 6 bases and the J gene end by 6 bases; junction bases not matched to a gene: 10. CDR1 MNHEY and CDR2 SVGAGI come from the germline V gene. The chain's CDR3 is CASSTTGDGGNEQFF. DNA for the CDR3: TGTGCCAGCAGCACGACAGGGGATGGGGGCAATGAGCAGTTCTTC.

V usage is TRBV9 and J usage is TRBJ1-2, with 11 bases aligning to TRBD1. CDR3 length equals 14 residues. Germline CDR1 is SGDLS and CDR2 is YYNGEE. V lost 3 bases to trimming and J lost 7 bases; unmatched junction nucleotides: 5. The CDR3 loop reads CASSADRGLVGYTF. The CDR3, as DNA: TGTGCCAGCAGCGCGGACAGGGGGCTAGTTGGCTACACCTTC. Using reference TRBV9 and TRBJ1-2 for the parts outside the CDR3, the full variable domain is DSGVTQTPKHLITATGQRVTLRCSPRSGDLSVYWYQQSLDQGLQFLIQYYNGEERAKGNILERFSAQQFPDLHSELNLSSLELGDSALYFCASSADRGLVGYTFGSGTRLTVV.

This rearrangement joins TRBV6-6 to TRBJ2-5; 8 bases align to TRBD2. This CDR3 has 16 residues. The V segment lost 0 bases and the J segment 14 bases; nucleotides outside the gene matches: 17. Germline CDR1 MNHNY, CDR2 SVGAGI (reference sequence). Written as DNA, the CDR3 is TGTGCCAGCAGTTACTCGGCTTTGGTGCGGGAGGTCGTATGTTACTTC. Translating it yields CASSYSALVREVVCYF.

The CDR3 loop is CASSSHKTGTSITEQFF. CDR3 nucleotide sequence: TGTGCCAGCAGCTCCCATAAGACCGGGACTAGCATCACTGAGCAGTTCTTC. This chain connects TRBV5-4 to TRBJ2-1, with TRBD2 matching over 9 bases. The CDR3 length is 17 residues. Germline CDR1 SGHNT, CDR2 YYREEE (reference sequence). After removal of 3 bases from V and 9 bases from J, the junction contained 16 bases not matched to a gene.

This rearrangement joins TRBV7-8 to TRBJ2-3, with 12 bases lining up with TRBD2. CDR3 length: 16 residues. V lost 5 bases, J lost 6 bases, and 9 bases stayed unmatched. Germline CDR1 reads SGHVS; CDR2 reads FQNEAQ. CDR3 DNA sequence: TGTGCCAGCAGCCCGTTGAGACTAGCGGGGGTCGATACGCAGTATTTT. Its translation is CASSPLRLAGVDTQYF.